This entry concerns a single T cell receptor beta chain. The specificity of this receptor is unknown. There are no base qualities to consult, and no much larger clone falls within one base. The library was prepared using the immunoSEQ multiplex PCR assay. From the authors' description of their analysis: A statistical classification framework was built for diagnosing cytomegalovirus status from the catalog of TCR beta chain sequences. TCRdb took this table from immuneACCESS and kept in-frame rearrangements with V and J called. Such tables lack part of the clones; where checked against another copy, unresolved V genes explain under half of the gap, and the rest is unexplained. V, J and clone size are taken as reported in that table, and D and trimming were inferred from the DNA itself. For this sample there are 150,000 to 200,000 clones; roughly nine tenths appear just once. Of the sample, 5.7% is held by the ten largest clones.

Donors formed part of the validation cohort, which comprised 120 subjects and was distinct from the first cohort of roughly 600 subjects. This record belongs to a study of cytomegalovirus exposure and HLA in healthy donors (dated by TCRdb to the late 2010s). Looking at the study overall: According to a later analysis, the 120 or so validation repertoires were produced on the same platform as the 666 repertoires of the first cohort. The aim of the study was to test whether cataloging public T cell receptors could identify signatures of past pathogen exposure. Along with the roughly 700-subject first cohort, a separate validation cohort of approximately 110 different subjects was used. To predict cytomegalovirus infection status, the study combined high-throughput TCR immunosequencing, statistical association of individual TCRs with disease status, and machine learning.

What the work shows at the level of the full study, not this receptor alone: A few of the identified cytomegalovirus-associated TCR beta chains were confirmed in vitro to be specific for cytomegalovirus antigens. Most TCR sequences were observed very rarely across donors, whereas some public TCRs were present in many individuals. The authors suggested that the approach could potentially be generalized to other disease states and immunological phenotypes. The validation cohort had no HLA typing available for a later analysis, so co-occurrence within that cohort was assessed over all 120 or so repertoires. In a later analysis, TCRs clustered in the first cohort were found to also tend to co-occur in the roughly 130 validation repertoires, with roughly 93% of cluster scores above 0. The classifier was reported to diagnose cytomegalovirus status with high specificity and sensitivity in both the original and validation cohorts. A total of about 180 TCR beta chains were listed by the study as associated with cytomegalovirus.

The sequence was obtained from a young woman in good health and CMV-seronegative. The sequencing input was PBMCs.

The CDR3 amino acid sequence is: CASSDGSRTEAFF. The nucleotides are TGTGCCAGCAGCGACGGAAGTCGCACTGAAGCTTTCTTT. The chain is made from TRBV7-9 and TRBJ1-1; the D gene cannot be resolved reliably. The junction shows trimming of 5 bases on V and 4 bases on J, plus 11 bases between the germline ends. From the cysteine up to the phenylalanine, the CDR3 has a length of 13 residues. Only the CDR3 portion is preserved as DNA: 39 bases, with reading frame beginning at the first base. The germline V gene encodes CDR1 SEHNR and CDR2 FQNEAQ (reference sequence).